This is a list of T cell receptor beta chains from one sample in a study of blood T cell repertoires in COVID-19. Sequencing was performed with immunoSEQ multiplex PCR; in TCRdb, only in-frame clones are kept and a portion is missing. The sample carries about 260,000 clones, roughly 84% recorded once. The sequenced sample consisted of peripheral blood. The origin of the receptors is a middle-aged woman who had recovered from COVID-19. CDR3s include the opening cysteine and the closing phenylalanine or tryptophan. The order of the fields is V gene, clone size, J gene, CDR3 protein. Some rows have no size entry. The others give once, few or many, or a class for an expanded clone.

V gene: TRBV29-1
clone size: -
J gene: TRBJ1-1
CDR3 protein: CSVSAAGNTEAFF

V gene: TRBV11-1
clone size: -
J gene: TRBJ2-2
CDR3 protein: CASSFTPGQYTGELFF

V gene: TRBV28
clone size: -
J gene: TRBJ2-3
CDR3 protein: CASSFPGGPRLTTDTQYF

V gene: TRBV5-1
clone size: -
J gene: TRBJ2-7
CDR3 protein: CASSSSGTAPYEQYF

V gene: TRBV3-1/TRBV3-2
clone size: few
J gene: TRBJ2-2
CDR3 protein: CASSQIPGAGELFF

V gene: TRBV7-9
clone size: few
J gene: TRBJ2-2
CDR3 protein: CASSLGGDRRTGELFF

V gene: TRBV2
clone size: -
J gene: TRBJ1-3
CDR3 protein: CASKQESSGNTIYF

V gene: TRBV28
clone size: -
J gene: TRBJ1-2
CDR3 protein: CASSKRGIAGGYTF

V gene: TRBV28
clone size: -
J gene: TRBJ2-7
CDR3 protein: CASSSIRGMYEQYF

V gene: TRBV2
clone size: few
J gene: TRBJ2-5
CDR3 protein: CASAPGQNQETQYF

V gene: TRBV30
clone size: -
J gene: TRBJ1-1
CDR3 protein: CAWSLSRATEAFF

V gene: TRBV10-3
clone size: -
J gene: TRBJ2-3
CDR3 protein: CAISTGLASTDTQYF

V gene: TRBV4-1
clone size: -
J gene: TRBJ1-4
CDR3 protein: CASSQDGQGINEKLFF

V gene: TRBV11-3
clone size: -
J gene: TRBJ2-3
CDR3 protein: CASSFRTSVGTDTQYF

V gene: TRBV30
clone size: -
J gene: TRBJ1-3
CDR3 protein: CAWSVPFRPGGTIYF

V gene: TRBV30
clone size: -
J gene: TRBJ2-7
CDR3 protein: CALRTSGSYEQYF

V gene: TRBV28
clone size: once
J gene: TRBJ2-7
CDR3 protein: CASSLGQGTYEQYF

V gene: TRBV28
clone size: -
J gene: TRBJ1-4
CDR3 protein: CASSESGTNNEKLFF

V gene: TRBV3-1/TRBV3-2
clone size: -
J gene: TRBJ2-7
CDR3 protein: CASSQNLREGNEQYF

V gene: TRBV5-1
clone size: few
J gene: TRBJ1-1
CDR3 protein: CASTLEGQSGNTEAFF

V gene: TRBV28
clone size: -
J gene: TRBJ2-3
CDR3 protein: CASGGRAQYF

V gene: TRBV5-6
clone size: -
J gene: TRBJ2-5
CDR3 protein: CASSRGWVQETQYF

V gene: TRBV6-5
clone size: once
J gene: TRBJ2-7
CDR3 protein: CASSHSYEQYF

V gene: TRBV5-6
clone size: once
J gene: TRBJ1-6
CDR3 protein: CASSLWGHNSPLHF

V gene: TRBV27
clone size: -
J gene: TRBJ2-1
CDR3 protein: CASSLTGGSSYNEQFF

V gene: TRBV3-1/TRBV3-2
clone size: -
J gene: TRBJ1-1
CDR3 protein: CASSQDLQTHMNTEAFF

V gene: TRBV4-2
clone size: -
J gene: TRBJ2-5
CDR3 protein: CASSQTQDKETQYF

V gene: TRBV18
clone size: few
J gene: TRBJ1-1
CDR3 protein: CASSLLQGMNTEAFF

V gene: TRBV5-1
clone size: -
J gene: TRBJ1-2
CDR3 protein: CASTPSRDRDYGYTF

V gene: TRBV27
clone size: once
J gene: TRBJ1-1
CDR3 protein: CASSSGNTEAFF

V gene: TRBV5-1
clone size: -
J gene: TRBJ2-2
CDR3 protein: CASCLSSGGNTGELFF

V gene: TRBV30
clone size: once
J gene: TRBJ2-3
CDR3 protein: CACRKLATQYF

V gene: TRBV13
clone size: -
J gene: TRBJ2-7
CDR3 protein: CASSLGLRPHEQYF

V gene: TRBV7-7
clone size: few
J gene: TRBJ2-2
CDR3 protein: CASSPSTGYSPLAGELFF